This T cell receptor (beta chain) comes out of a study of regulatory T cells in long-lasting Graves disease. Time point meaning: newly diagnosed GD, antithyroid drugs for less than 3 months. After RNA was extracted from PBMCs, the TCR library was made from it. V dropped 4 bases and J dropped 8; count of bases not matched to a gene: 20. CDR1 is LGHDT and CDR2 is YNNKEL in the germline V gene (reference sequence). This CDR3 spans 19 amino acids. HTBI primers from iRepertoire and Arm-PCR of CDR3 regions yielded the TCR beta libraries. TCRdb passed the multiplex PCR reads through MiXCR, listing each CDR3 protein once. The sample records about 330,000 distinct CDR3 sequences, around 15% being singletons. This clonotype was counted a single time. Its antigen is not identified. Given a much more abundant clone one base away, this may be a read error. General study points: Clonotypes that were public and shared totalled about 2,500 in persistent patients versus roughly 1,000 in new patients.

The same sample was also used in a study of T cells in Graves' hyperthyroidism and ophthalmopathy.

This rearrangement joins TRBV3-1 to TRBJ2-3; TRBD2 matches at 11 bases. The sample consisted of peripheral blood mononuclear cells (PBMCs), taken at new diagnosis, from a patient treated with antithyroid drugs. This TCR was sampled from a woman under 30 with Graves disease. CDR3 amino acids: CASSLTWASGRRGAGTQYF. CDR3 nucleotide sequence: TGTGCCAGCAGCCTCACTTGGGCTAGCGGGAGGAGGGGTGCAGGTACGCAGTATTTT.